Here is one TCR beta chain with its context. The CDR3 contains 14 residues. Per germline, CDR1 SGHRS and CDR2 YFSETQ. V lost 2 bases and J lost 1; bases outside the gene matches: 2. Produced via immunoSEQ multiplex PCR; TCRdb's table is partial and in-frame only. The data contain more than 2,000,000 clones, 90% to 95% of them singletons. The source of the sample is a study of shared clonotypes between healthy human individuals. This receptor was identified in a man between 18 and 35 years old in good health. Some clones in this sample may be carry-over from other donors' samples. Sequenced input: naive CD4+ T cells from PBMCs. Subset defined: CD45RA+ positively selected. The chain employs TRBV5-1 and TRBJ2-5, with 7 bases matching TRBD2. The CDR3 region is CASSFGEGQETQYF. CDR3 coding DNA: TGCGCCAGCAGCTTCGGGGAGGGCCAAGAGACCCAGTACTTC. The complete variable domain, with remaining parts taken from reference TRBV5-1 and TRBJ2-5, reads KAGVTQTPRYLIKTRGQQVTLSCSPISGHRSVSWYQQTPGQGLQFLFEYFSETQRNKGNFPGRFSGRQFSNSRSEMNVSTLELGDSALYLCASSFGEGQETQYFGPGTRLLVL.